Shown below are 27 T cell receptor beta chains from a single sample sequenced in a study of cytomegalovirus exposure and HLA in healthy donors. PCR was performed using 60 Vbeta and 13 Jbeta primers. Generated by immunoSEQ multiplex PCR, the TCRdb table keeps only in-frame clones and is missing some. This repertoire shows around 95,000 clones, roughly four fifths found once; its top ten account for roughly 3.4%. Source material: PBMCs. The origin of the receptors is a man aged 30 to 45 in good health and CMV-seropositive.

The V call is TRBV7-9, the J call TRBJ2-3, with 10 nucleotides matching TRBD2. V shed 6 bases and J 4 bases; nucleotides not matched to a gene: 19. The length of the CDR3 is 19 residues. Germline lookup yields CDR1 SEHNR and CDR2 FQNEAQ (reference sequence). Here the CDR3 reads CASRPGRLGASGSSDTQYF. The CDR3 DNA sequence: TGTGCCAGCAGGCCGGGACGGTTGGGGGCTAGCGGGAGTTCAGATACGCAGTATTTT.

This sequence joins TRBV6-1 and TRBJ1-5; tentatively, D is TRBD1 (6 bases). The CDR3 length is 14 residues. CDR1 MNHNS and CDR2 SASEGT come from the germline V gene. V shed 9 bases and J shed 4 bases, with 16 bases lying between them. The CDR3 here is CASQRAGANQPQHF. The CDR3 DNA sequence: TGTGCCAGTCAACGGGCAGGGGCAAATCAGCCCCAGCATTTT.

The rearrangement joins TRBV6-1 to TRBJ2-1, with TRBD2 matching over 8 bases. CDR3 size: 15 residues. CDR1 is MNHNS and CDR2 is SASEGT in the germline V gene. The V segment lost 8 bases and the J segment 2 bases; nucleotides outside the gene matches: 8. CDR3 in amino acids: CASHIAGGPYNEQFF. CDR3 DNA: TGTGCCAGCCACATTGCGGGAGGCCCCTACAATGAGCAGTTCTTC.

The chain recombines TRBV10-3 with TRBJ1-5; D might be TRBD1 (5 bases). CDR3 size: 14 residues. V shed 10 bases and J shed 3 bases, with 16 bases lying between them. CDR1 is ENHRY and CDR2 is SYGVKD in the germline V gene. CDR3 DNA sequence: TGTGCCACCACTGCTGGGGGGATCAATCAGCCCCAGCATTTT. Its protein is CATTAGGINQPQHF.

The rearrangement joins TRBV2 to TRBJ2-5; D remains unclear. V lost 6 bases, J lost 5 bases, and 10 bases lay in between. In germline, CDR1 is SNHLY, CDR2 FYNNEI. The CDR3 is 12 amino acids. This CDR3 is CASSPSWETQYF. The CDR3 region has the DNA TGTGCCAGCAGCCCGAGTTGGGAGACCCAGTACTTC.

In its sample, this clone was seen a few times. V usage is TRBV5-6 and J usage is TRBJ1-1; no definite D call. Looked up from germline, CDR1 is SGHDT and CDR2 is YYEEEE. With 2 bases removed from V and 3 bases from J, the gap between germline ends came to 11 bases. CDR3 length: 14 residues. This CDR3 is CASSFAGGDTEAFF. The CDR3, as DNA: TGTGCCAGCAGCTTCGCAGGCGGGGACACTGAAGCTTTCTTT. Full variable domain (rest looked up from reference TRBV5-6 and TRBJ1-1): DAGVTQSPTHLIKTRGQQVTLRCSPKSGHDTVSWYQQALGQGPQFIFQYYEEEERQRGNFPDRFSGHQFPNYSSELNVNALLLGDSALYLCASSFAGGDTEAFFGQGTRLTVV.

The V call is TRBV28, the J call TRBJ1-3, with D perhaps matching TRBD1 (6 bases). This CDR3 is built from 18 residues. Trimming left V 5 bases short and J 4 bases short, with 24 bases between. Germline V gene lookup returns CDR1 MDHEN and CDR2 SYDVKM. Here the CDR3 reads CASSLGLMGGAWGNTIYF. DNA of the CDR3: TGTGCCAGCAGTCTTGGCCTTATGGGGGGGGCGTGGGGAAACACCATATATTTT.

V usage is TRBV7-2 and J usage is TRBJ2-6; D unresolved. The CDR3 has 15 residues. The V gene lost 5 bases and the J gene lost 1 base, with 9 bases spanning the gap. Germline CDR1 and CDR2: SGHTA and FQGNSA. The CDR3 here is CASSQSPSGANVLTF. The CDR3, as DNA: TGTGCCAGCAGCCAGTCCCCTTCTGGGGCCAACGTCCTGACTTTC. The full variable domain, its missing parts supplied by reference TRBV7-2 and TRBJ2-6, is GAGVSQSPSNKVTEKGKDVELRCDPISGHTALYWYRQSLGQGLEFLIYFQGNSAPDKSGLPSDRFSAERTGGSVSTLTIQRTQQEDSAVYLCASSQSPSGANVLTFGAGSRLTVL.

The V call is TRBV28, the J call TRBJ2-7; TRBD1 might be the D (5 bases). Germline V gene data show CDR1 as MDHEN and CDR2 as SYDVKM. This CDR3 region has 13 residues. V was pared by 3 bases and J by 3 bases, with 9 bases between. CDR3 in amino acids: CASSLYQGYEQYF. CDR3 sequence (DNA): TGTGCCAGCAGTTTGTACCAGGGCTACGAGCAGTACTTC.

This rearrangement joins TRBV28 to TRBJ2-1; TRBD1 aligns across 7 bases. The CDR3 totals 15 residues. Germline V gene lookup returns CDR1 MDHEN and CDR2 SYDVKM. Germline trimming cut 2 bases from V and 2 bases from J; bases unmatched to any gene: 3. CDR3 sequence reads: CASSLTQGAYNEQFF. The CDR3 DNA reads TGTGCCAGCAGTTTAACTCAGGGGGCCTACAATGAGCAGTTCTTC. Variable domain in full (rest from reference TRBV28 and TRBJ2-1): DVKVTQSSRYLVKRTGEKVFLECVQDMDHENMFWYRQDPGLGLRLIYFSYDVKMKEKGDIPEGYSVSREKKERFSLILESASTNQTSMYLCASSLTQGAYNEQFFGPGTRLTVL.

The J gene is TRBJ2-1, the V gene TRBV5-1; 7 nucleotides align to TRBD2. V trimming: 0 bases; J trimming: 7 bases; junction bases outside the gene matches: 13. The length of the CDR3 is 17 residues. Germline CDR1 SGHRS, CDR2 YFSETQ. This CDR3 reads CASSLGTGRALSNEQFF. CDR3 sequence (DNA): TGCGCCAGCAGCTTGGGGACGGGGAGGGCCCTGAGTAATGAGCAGTTCTTC. The full variable domain, with the rest looked up from reference TRBV5-1 and TRBJ2-1, is KAGVTQTPRYLIKTRGQQVTLSCSPISGHRSVSWYQQTPGQGLQFLFEYFSETQRNKGNFPGRFSGRQFSNSRSEMNVSTLELGDSALYLCASSLGTGRALSNEQFFGPGTRLTVL.

The J gene is TRBJ1-1, the V gene TRBV18; D might be TRBD1 (5 bases). Germline CDR1 is KGHSH and CDR2 is LQKENI. Deletions cut 0 bases from V and 5 bases from J, with 22 bases between. This CDR3 spans 18 amino acids. CDR3 DNA: TGTGCCAGCTCACCACCCCGAGTAATTTCCGAGGGGAGGACTGAAGCTTTCTTT. As protein: CASSPPRVISEGRTEAFF. The complete variable domain, with remaining parts taken from reference TRBV18 and TRBJ1-1, reads NAGVMQNPRHLVRRRGQEARLRCSPMKGHSHVYWYRQLPEEGLKFMVYLQKENIIDESGMPKERFSAEFPKEGPSILRIQQVVRGDSAAYFCASSPPRVISEGRTEAFFGQGTRLTVV.

The V gene is TRBV4-1, the J gene TRBJ1-1; D gene ambiguous. Germline-derived CDR1 and CDR2 are MGHRA and YSYEKL. The CDR3 is 16 residues long. V lost 6 bases, J lost 1 base, and 18 bases lay in between. In DNA, the CDR3 is TGCGCCAGCAGTCCCACTAGCCCGCAGTGGAACACTGAAGCTTTCTTT. It encodes CASSPTSPQWNTEAFF.

This clone was detected only a few times. The chain carries TRBV7-9 and TRBJ1-3; TRBD1 agrees at 9 bases. V lost 4 bases to trimming and J lost 3 bases; unmatched junction nucleotides: 1. Germline lookup yields CDR1 SEHNR and CDR2 FQNEAQ (reference sequence). The CDR3 has 14 amino acids. The CDR3 DNA reads TGTGCCAGCAGCTCGGACAGGGGTGGAAACACCATATATTTT. Its protein product is CASSSDRGGNTIYF.

The rearrangement uses TRBV5-1 and TRBJ2-1, with 8 bases that match TRBD2. The junction had 4 bases not matched to a gene; V was cut back by 0 bases and J by 2 bases. The CDR3 is made up of 16 amino acids. Germline V lookup: CDR1 SGHRS, CDR2 YFSETQ. The CDR3 nucleotides are TGCGCCAGCAGCTTGGCCGGGACTAGACCCTACAATGAGCAGTTCTTC. Translating it yields CASSLAGTRPYNEQFF.

A note on this clone: Other DNA sequences in the sample encode the same CDR3. The chain carries TRBV7-2 and TRBJ2-5, with D tentatively TRBD2 (6 bases). Germline-derived CDR1 and CDR2 are SGHTA and FQGNSA. The V end was cut by 6 bases, the J end by 4 bases, with 18 bases between. The CDR3 consists of 15 residues. CDR3 protein: CASRPQGGVGETQYF. For the CDR3, the DNA is TGTGCCAGCAGGCCCCAGGGCGGGGTAGGAGAGACCCAGTACTTC.

The chain links TRBV9 to TRBJ2-5, with TRBD1 identical over 10 bases. J lost 2 bases, V lost 5 bases, and 6 bases had no gene match. The CDR3 is 15 residues long. The germline V gene encodes CDR1 SGDLS and CDR2 YYNGEE. The CDR3 spells CASSHDRGLQETQYF. CDR3 sequence (DNA): TGTGCCAGCAGTCATGACAGGGGGCTTCAAGAGACCCAGTACTTC.

The chain carries TRBV27 and TRBJ1-2; the D is unclear. The length of the CDR3 is 13 residues. Germline CDR1 is MNHEY and CDR2 is SMNVEV (reference sequence). The V end lost 6 bases, the J end lost 0 bases, and 8 bases lay between the germline ends. The CDR3 sequence: CASRPQTNYGYTF. In DNA form, the CDR3 reads TGTGCCAGCAGGCCACAGACTAACTATGGCTACACCTTC.

In regard to this clone: One end of the junction does not line up with germline, which may come from a read error. The gene calls are TRBV7-9 and TRBJ2-1, with 8 bases lining up with TRBD1. CDR3 length equals 16 residues. CDR1 and CDR2 from the germline V gene are SEHNR and FQNEAQ (reference sequence). In nucleotides, the CDR3 is TGTTCCAGCAGCTCATACACAGGGGGTTGGAGGGGGGTGCAGTTCTTC. Protein product: CSSSSYTGGWRGVQFF.

A single count supports this clone. The chain joins TRBV6-5 to TRBJ1-5; the D gene is possibly TRBD1 (5 bases). The CDR3 length is 15 residues. V lost 7 bases and J 3 bases, leaving 16 bases between the germline ends. Per germline, CDR1 MNHEY and CDR2 SVGAGI. The chain's CDR3 is CASMEYGGDNQPQHF. CDR3 nucleotide sequence: TGTGCCAGCATGGAGTACGGGGGAGACAATCAGCCCCAGCATTTT.

The gene calls are TRBV19 and TRBJ1-3; no definite D call. V was trimmed by 5 bases and J by 0 bases, leaving 11 bases between them. This CDR3 is 15 amino acids long. Germline V CDR1 and CDR2: LNHDA, SQIVND (reference sequence). DNA for the CDR3: TGTGCCAGTAGTCAAGGGAGAAGCTCTGGAAACACCATATATTTT. Translation: CASSQGRSSGNTIYF.

This clone showed up just a few times. The chain recombines TRBV14 with TRBJ1-4; D is ambiguous. The V and J ends lost 1 base and 5 bases respectively, with 14 bases between them. Germline V gives CDR1 SGHDN, CDR2 FVKESK. The CDR3 has 16 residues. CDR3 coding DNA: TGTGCCAGCAGCCAAGGTGGTTACACAAAAAATGAAAAACTGTTTTTT. Encoded protein: CASSQGGYTKNEKLFF.

The CDR3 loop reads CAWSIIQGGGAYEQYF. The CDR3, as DNA: TGTGCCTGGAGCATAATACAGGGTGGGGGGGCCTACGAGCAGTACTTC. The chain couples TRBV30 to TRBJ2-7; D may be TRBD2 (7 bases). This CDR3 has 16 residues. V was pared by 3 bases and J by 2 bases, with 20 bases between. Germline lookup yields CDR1 GTSNPN and CDR2 SVGIG (reference sequence).

The chain recombines TRBV19 with TRBJ2-1; 7 nucleotides agree with TRBD2. Losses at the gene ends were 5 bases for V and 9 bases for J; bases not matched to a gene: 10. This CDR3 has 14 residues. Germline CDR1 LNHDA, CDR2 SQIVND (reference sequence). CDR3 amino acids: CASSVMSGRGEQFF. CDR3 DNA sequence: TGTGCCAGTAGTGTCATGTCGGGGAGGGGTGAGCAGTTCTTC. Filled out from reference TRBV19 and TRBJ2-1, the complete variable domain reads DGGITQSPKYLFRKEGQNVTLSCEQNLNHDAMYWYRQDPGQGLRLIYYSQIVNDFQKGDIAEGYSVSREKKESFPLTVTSAQKNPTAFYLCASSVMSGRGEQFFGPGTRLTVL.

This chain joins TRBV2 and TRBJ1-2; maybe TRBD1 (5 bases). Trimming removed 4 bases from V and 7 bases from J, with 10 bases in between. CDR3 size: 12 residues. Germline CDR1 and CDR2: SNHLY and FYNNEI. CDR3 loop: CASSAGVGGYTF. The CDR3 DNA reads TGTGCCAGCAGTGCGGGGGTAGGTGGCTACACCTTC. The variable domain in full, completed from reference TRBV2 and TRBJ1-2, reads EPEVTQTPSHQVTQMGQEVILRCVPISNHLYFYWYRQILGQKVEFLVSFYNNEISEKSEIFDDQFSVERPDGSNFTLKIRSTKLEDSAMYFCASSAGVGGYTFGSGTRLTVV.

The chain employs TRBV7-2 and TRBJ2-3; 9 bases map to TRBD1. V shed 5 bases, J shed 3 bases, and the junction held 9 bases outside the gene matches. The CDR3 has 16 residues. CDR1 and CDR2 (germline): SGHTA, FQGNSA. In nucleotides, the CDR3 is TGTGCCAGCAGCGTACAGGGGGCTAGGGGGACAGATACGCAGTATTTT. Encoded protein: CASSVQGARGTDTQYF.

This chain links TRBV5-5 with TRBJ2-5; 8 nucleotides align to TRBD1. Judging by the DNA end, TRBJ2-7 fits better; the J call may be wrong. The CDR3 is made up of 14 amino acids. Germline CDR1 reads SGHKS; CDR2 reads YYEKEE (reference sequence). The CDR3 here is CASSRGQGDYEQYF. CDR3 nucleotide sequence: TGTGCCAGCAGCAGAGGACAGGGTGACTACGAGCAGTACTTC.